This TCR beta chain was identified during a study of shared clonotypes between healthy human individuals. Profiling relied on immunoSEQ multiplex PCR, and the TCRdb table lists in-frame clones only, not all of them. The data contain some 500,000 clones, about 96% of them singletons. All donors qualified as healthy HIV-negative adults and had experienced no recent acute infections or vaccinations. Germline values: CDR1 ENHRY, CDR2 SYGVKD. The CDR3 length is 13 residues. The V gene lost 10 bases and the J gene lost 0 bases, with 12 bases spanning the gap. The rearrangement joins TRBV10-3 to TRBJ1-2; tentatively, D is TRBD1 (5 bases). This receptor was obtained from a woman aged 25 to 39 in good health. Material for sequencing was naive CD4+ T cells sorted from blood. Subset defined: CD45RA+ positively selected. CDR3 coding DNA: TGTGCCACCTCGGACAAGTCTAACTATGGCTACACCTTC. Translating it yields CATSDKSNYGYTF.